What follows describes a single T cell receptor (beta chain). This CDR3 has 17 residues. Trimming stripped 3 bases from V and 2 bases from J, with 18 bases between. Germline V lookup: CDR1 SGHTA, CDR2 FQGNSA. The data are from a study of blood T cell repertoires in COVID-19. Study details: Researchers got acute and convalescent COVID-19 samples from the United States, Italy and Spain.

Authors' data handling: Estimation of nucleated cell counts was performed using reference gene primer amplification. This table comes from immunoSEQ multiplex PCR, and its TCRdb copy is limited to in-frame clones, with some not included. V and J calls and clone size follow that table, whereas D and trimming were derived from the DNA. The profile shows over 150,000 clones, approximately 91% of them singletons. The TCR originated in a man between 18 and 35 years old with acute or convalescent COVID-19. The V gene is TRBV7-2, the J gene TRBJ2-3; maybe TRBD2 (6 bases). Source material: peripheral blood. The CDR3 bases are TGTGCCAGCAGCTTTAGCGGTAGGGGCCCATTCACAGATACGCAGTATTTT. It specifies CASSFSGRGPFTDTQYF. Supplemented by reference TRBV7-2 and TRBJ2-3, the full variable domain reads GAGVSQSPSNKVTEKGKDVELRCDPISGHTALYWYRQSLGQGLEFLIYFQGNSAPDKSGLPSDRFSAERTGGSVSTLTIQRTQQEDSAVYLCASSFSGRGPFTDTQYFGPGTRLTVL.